Here is one TCR beta chain with its context. Its antigen is as yet unknown. These data come from a study of blood T cells in healthy people across ages. General study points: Versus aged donors, long-lived donors had higher diversity and more naive CD4+ cells.

Germline CDR1 and CDR2: SGHTA and FQGTGA. The length of the CDR3 is 15 residues. Trimming shortened V by 5 bases and J by 2 bases, and 15 bases separated the two germline ends. For the second PCR, which ran for roughly 6 to 12 cycles, a sample-barcoded 5' primer and a J-beta primer mix were used. TCRdb reprocessed the 5' RACE reads via MiXCR and lists one record per CDR3 protein. The table records under 850,000 distinct CDR3 sequences, around 34% of them present only once. Sequencing was done on a sample of blood. The receptor was isolated from a man aged 18 to 30 in good health. This chain uses TRBV7-3 with TRBJ1-1, with D perhaps TRBD1 (6 bases). The CDR3, as DNA: TGTGCCAGCAGCACCCACCCGGACAGTAACACTGAAGCTTTCTTT. Translation gives CASSTHPDSNTEAFF.